Listed here are 3 T cell receptor beta chains from one sample, sequenced in a study of T cell repertoires in cytomegalovirus infection. Their antigen targets remain unknown. TCRdb redid the calling of the reads with MiXCR, one entry per CDR3 protein. The sample contains approximately 220,000 distinct CDR3 sequences, 35% to 40% of which appear only once. The sample in question was CD8+ T cells from cultured PBMCs, obtained from culture after CMV antigen stimulation. The receptors here all came from a human donor in good health (CMV status not recorded). Some clones in this sample may be carry-over from other donors' samples.

The CDR3 DNA reads TGTGCCAGCAGCATCCGGGACAGGGGGCGAAATCAGCCCCAGCATTTT. Its translation is CASSIRDRGRNQPQHF. V and J are TRBV5-6 and TRBJ1-5; 12 bases agree with TRBD1. The J segment lost 4 bases and the V segment lost 4 bases, leaving 6 bases of the junction unmatched. Germline CDR1 is SGHDT and CDR2 is YYEEEE. The CDR3 runs to 16 residues.

This clonotype came up a few times. V and J are TRBV27 and TRBJ2-7, with a weak D call TRBD1 (7 bases). The CDR3 extends over 16 amino acids. CDR1 and CDR2 from the germline V gene are MNHEY and SMNVEV (reference sequence). The V and J ends lost 1 base and 7 bases respectively, with 20 bases between them. The CDR3: CASSLFRGRGTEEQYF. In nucleotides, the CDR3 is TGTGCCAGCAGTTTATTTCGTGGCAGGGGGACTGAAGAGCAGTACTTC.

This sequence joins TRBV27 and TRBJ1-2; unclear D gene. Trimming removed 4 bases at V and 0 bases at J, with 6 bases between. The CDR3 sequence is 13 residues long. Germline CDR1 MNHEY, CDR2 SMNVEV (reference sequence). CDR3 amino acids: CASSSQTNYGYTF. Written as DNA, the CDR3 is TGTGCCAGCAGTTCACAAACTAACTATGGCTACACCTTC.